This T cell receptor (beta chain) was found in a study of T cells after posttransplantation cyclophosphamide. A marrow graft followed busulfan-fludarabine conditioning, with cyclophosphamide on days +3 and +4. The CDR3 covers 14 residues. The germline gives CDR1 MDHEN, CDR2 SYDVKM. V dropped 8 bases and J dropped 0 bases, with 8 bases sitting between them. Assay used: immunoSEQ multiplex PCR; TCRdb lists only in-frame clones, some missing. The sample shows about 8,500 clones, about 83% of them seen only once. The input for sequencing was PBMCs, taken after allogeneic stem cell transplant with posttransplant cyclophosphamide. The source of this sequence is a female patient aged 40-50 years who received an allogeneic stem cell transplant from an unrelated donor, was CMV-positive, and had no GVHD. Some T cells may originate from the graft donor. J is TRBJ1-6 and V is TRBV28; D ambiguous. The CDR3: CASWRSSYNSPLHF. CDR3 nucleotide sequence: TGTGCCAGCTGGAGGAGCTCCTATAATTCACCCCTCCACTTT.